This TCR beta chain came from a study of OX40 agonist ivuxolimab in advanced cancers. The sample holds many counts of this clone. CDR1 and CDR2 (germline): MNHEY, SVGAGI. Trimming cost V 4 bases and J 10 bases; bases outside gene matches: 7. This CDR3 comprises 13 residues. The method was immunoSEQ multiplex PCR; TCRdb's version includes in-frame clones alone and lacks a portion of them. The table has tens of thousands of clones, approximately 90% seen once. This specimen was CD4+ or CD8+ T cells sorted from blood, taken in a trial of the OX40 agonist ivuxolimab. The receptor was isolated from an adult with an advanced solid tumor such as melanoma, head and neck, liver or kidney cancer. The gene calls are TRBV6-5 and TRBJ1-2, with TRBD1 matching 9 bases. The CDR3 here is CASSSPRTGVYTF. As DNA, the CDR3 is TGTGCCAGCAGTTCACCCCGGACAGGGGTCTACACCTTC.